Each of the 29 T cell receptor beta chains below was sequenced from the same sample in a study of cytomegalovirus exposure and HLA in healthy donors. Primers for the PCR totalled 60 Vbeta and 13 Jbeta. TCRdb's copy holds only in-frame clones and misses some; the assay was immunoSEQ multiplex PCR. In the table there are approximately 110,000 clones, 55% to 75% of which are singletons. The sequencing sample was made of PBMCs. These receptors all come from a woman between 40 and 55 years old in good health and CMV-seropositive.

This chain uses TRBV6-5 with TRBJ1-1; TRBD1 matches 9 bases. Germline lookup yields CDR1 MNHEY and CDR2 SVGAGI. The V segment lost 5 bases and the J segment 7 bases; nucleotides outside the gene matches: 8. CDR3 length: 14 residues. CDR3 amino acids: CASSPGQGRVEAFF. As DNA, the CDR3 is TGTGCCAGCAGTCCAGGACAGGGGAGGGTTGAAGCTTTCTTT.

This clone was counted a single time. The CDR3 protein is CASTPLTLNTEAFF. The CDR3, as DNA: TGTGCCAGCACCCCCCTGACACTGAACACTGAAGCTTTCTTT. The V gene is TRBV7-9, the J gene TRBJ1-1; no firm D call. V was shortened by 7 bases and J by 0 bases, with 12 bases between the two germline ends. CDR1 and CDR2 (germline): SEHNR, FQNEAQ (reference sequence). The CDR3 length is 14 residues. The full variable domain, rest sourced from reference TRBV7-9 and TRBJ1-1, is DTGVSQNPRHKITKRGQNVTFRCDPISEHNRLYWYRQTLGQGPEFLTYFQNEAQLEKSRLLSDRFSAERPKGSFSTLEIQRTEQGDSAMYLCASTPLTLNTEAFFGQGTRLTVV.

The genes are TRBV6-5 and TRBJ1-5; perhaps TRBD1 as D (5 bases). V was cut by 6 bases and J by 0 bases, with 12 bases left in between. The CDR3 extends over 15 amino acids. Germline-derived CDR1 and CDR2 are MNHEY and SVGAGI. The CDR3 nucleotides read TGTGCCAGCAGGCTTACAGGTCCTAGCAATCAGCCCCAGCATTTT. Its translation is CASRLTGPSNQPQHF.

This chain uses TRBV4-2 with TRBJ1-2; D remains unclear. Germline V CDR1 and CDR2: LGHNA, YNFKEQ. The CDR3 has 15 residues. The V gene lost 1 base and the J gene lost 4 bases, with 13 bases spanning the gap. The CDR3 region has the DNA TGTGCCAGCAGCCAAGGGCCCGGGTTGAGCTATGGCTACACCTTC. It translates to CASSQGPGLSYGYTF.

This chain joins TRBV7-9 and TRBJ2-3, with D uncertain. The CDR3 totals 17 residues. V was pared by 4 bases and J by 0 bases, with 17 bases between. Germline V lookup: CDR1 SEHNR, CDR2 FQNEAQ (reference sequence). DNA for the CDR3: TGTGCCAGCAGCTCACCTAATACAGATTCTAGCACAGATACGCAGTATTTT. Amino acid sequence: CASSSPNTDSSTDTQYF.

The genes are TRBV9 and TRBJ1-2; D ambiguous. The CDR3 is 11 amino acids. Per germline, CDR1 SGDLS and CDR2 YYNGEE. Trimming cost V 3 bases and J 4 bases, with 4 bases left between them. CDR3 residues: CASSDSYGYTF. The CDR3 nucleotides read TGTGCCAGCAGCGACAGCTATGGCTACACCTTC. Filled out from reference TRBV9 and TRBJ1-2, the complete variable domain reads DSGVTQTPKHLITATGQRVTLRCSPRSGDLSVYWYQQSLDQGLQFLIQYYNGEERAKGNILERFSAQQFPDLHSELNLSSLELGDSALYFCASSDSYGYTFGSGTRLTVV.

V usage is TRBV6-5 and J usage is TRBJ1-1, with D perhaps matching TRBD1 (5 bases). The germline V and J ends were trimmed by 2 bases and 1 base, with 11 bases remaining between them. The length of the CDR3 is 15 residues. Germline assignment: CDR1 MNHEY and CDR2 SVGAGI. The CDR3 nucleotides read TGTGCCAGCAGTTACGGGGGAGGTTGGAACACTGAAGCTTTCTTT. It yields the protein CASSYGGGWNTEAFF.

The gene calls are TRBV7-9 and TRBJ1-1; the D is unclear. Trimming pared 3 bases from V and 1 base from J, leaving 6 bases between. This CDR3 is built from 13 residues. Per germline, CDR1 SEHNR and CDR2 FQNEAQ (reference sequence). In DNA form, the CDR3 reads TGTGCCAGCAGCTTGACTTCGAACACTGAAGCTTTCTTT. The encoded protein is CASSLTSNTEAFF.

The rearrangement uses TRBV7-6 and TRBJ2-5, with no clear D. Germline loops: CDR1 SGHVS, CDR2 FNYEAQ. The CDR3 sequence is 12 residues long. V lost 0 bases and J lost 4, with 3 bases in between. Written as DNA, the CDR3 is TGTGCCAGCAGCTTAGCTCGAGAGACCCAGTACTTC. It yields the protein CASSLARETQYF.

The J gene is TRBJ2-5, the V gene TRBV5-1, with 7 bases matching TRBD1. Germline CDR1 is SGHRS and CDR2 is YFSETQ. This CDR3 region has 14 residues. V lost 3 bases and J lost 1; bases outside the gene matches: 3. The CDR3 loop is CASSSGQIQETQYF. The DNA of the CDR3 is TGCGCCAGCAGCTCGGGACAGATCCAAGAGACCCAGTACTTC.

The V gene is TRBV6-6, the J gene TRBJ2-7; unclear D gene. The CDR3 sequence is 12 residues long. Germline CDR1 reads MNHNY; CDR2 reads SVGAGI (reference sequence). With 3 bases removed from V and 7 bases from J, the gap between germline ends came to 10 bases. DNA for the CDR3: TGTGCCAGCAGTTATGATCCGCGGGAGCAGTACTTC. It specifies CASSYDPREQYF.

The chain recombines TRBV6-5 with TRBJ2-3; no clear D gene. Germline CDR1 and CDR2: MNHEY and SVGAGI. V lost 8 bases and J 1 base, leaving 10 bases between the germline ends. The CDR3 covers 13 residues. This CDR3 is CASRQVGTDTQYF. For the CDR3, the DNA is TGTGCCAGCCGGCAGGTGGGCACAGATACGCAGTATTTT.

This clone occurred a few times. The rearrangement links TRBV5-8 to TRBJ2-3; TRBD2 matches 15 bases. CDR3 size: 16 residues. Germline V gives CDR1 SGHTS, CDR2 YDEGEE. Germline trimming cut 4 bases from V and 4 bases from J; bases unmatched to any gene: 4. Here the CDR3 reads CASSPGLAGGADTQYF. CDR3 DNA sequence: TGTGCCAGCAGCCCGGGACTAGCGGGGGGCGCAGATACGCAGTATTTT.

This clone was found a few times. The rearrangement joins TRBV5-6 to TRBJ2-1, with 7 nucleotides matching TRBD2. The V gene end was trimmed by 0 bases and the J gene end by 5 bases; junction bases not matched to a gene: 8. The CDR3 is 16 residues long. CDR1 and CDR2 (germline): SGHDT, YYEEEE. The CDR3 sequence: CASSLVFRAGHNEQFF. CDR3 in DNA: TGTGCCAGCAGCTTGGTATTTCGAGCGGGGCACAATGAGCAGTTCTTC.

V usage is TRBV7-9 and J usage is TRBJ2-1; 10 nucleotides align to TRBD2. V lost 6 bases, J lost 5 bases, and 7 bases stayed unmatched. The CDR3 has 15 residues. In germline, CDR1 is SEHNR, CDR2 FQNEAQ (reference sequence). CDR3 protein: CASRRPGTSDNEQFF. CDR3 in DNA: TGTGCCAGCAGACGTCCCGGGACTAGCGACAATGAGCAGTTCTTC.

The CDR3 sequence is CASTLNNIFGAPNTEAFF. CDR3 nucleotides: TGTGCCAGCACCCTAAACAATATTTTTGGGGCCCCTAACACTGAAGCTTTCTTT. V and J are TRBV25-1 and TRBJ1-1; a possible D gene is TRBD1 (5 bases). V was cut by 7 bases and J by 2 bases, with 26 bases left in between. Germline assignment: CDR1 MGHDK and CDR2 SYGVNS. The CDR3 has 18 amino acids.

The rearrangement links TRBV5-1 to TRBJ1-1; 8 bases map to TRBD1. J gave up 1 base and V 4 bases, and 3 bases lay outside the gene matches. The CDR3 is made up of 14 amino acids. The germline V gene encodes CDR1 SGHRS and CDR2 YFSETQ. CDR3: CASSRGQANTEAFF. CDR3 coding DNA: TGCGCCAGCAGCCGGGGACAGGCGAACACTGAAGCTTTCTTT.

V is TRBV7-9 and J is TRBJ1-1; D is perhaps TRBD1 (6 bases). The CDR3 runs 15 residues. Germline loops: CDR1 SEHNR, CDR2 FQNEAQ (reference sequence). V was trimmed by 1 base and J by 2 bases, leaving 11 bases between them. The CDR3 bases are TGTGCCAGCAGCTTAGTAGACAGGACTAACACTGAAGCTTTCTTT. It specifies CASSLVDRTNTEAFF. The full variable domain, with the rest looked up from reference TRBV7-9 and TRBJ1-1, is DTGVSQNPRHKITKRGQNVTFRCDPISEHNRLYWYRQTLGQGPEFLTYFQNEAQLEKSRLLSDRFSAERPKGSFSTLEIQRTEQGDSAMYLCASSLVDRTNTEAFFGQGTRLTVV.

A few counts support this clone. V usage is TRBV21-1 and J usage is TRBJ1-2. TRBV21-1 is a documented pseudogene. The length of the CDR3 is 12 residues. The CDR3 nucleotides read TGTGCCAGCAGCAAAGCGAGCGCGGGCTACACCTTC. Its translation: CASSKASAGYTF.

J is TRBJ2-3 and V is TRBV25-1; 8 bases are a match to TRBD1. Trimming cost V 4 bases and J 3 bases; bases outside gene matches: 6. The CDR3 covers 15 residues. Germline CDR1 is MGHDK and CDR2 is SYGVNS. The CDR3 region has the DNA TGTGCCAGCAGTGGAGGACAGGGTGGTACAGATACGCAGTATTTT. Its protein product is CASSGGQGGTDTQYF.

This clone appeared a few times. The chain carries TRBV5-1 and TRBJ2-1; 8 nucleotides match TRBD2. The CDR3 contains 11 residues. The germline V gene has CDR1 SGHRS and CDR2 YFSETQ. V dropped 7 bases and J dropped 9; count of bases not matched to a gene: 3. CDR3 in DNA: TGCGCCAGCCTCGGGGGGGGTGAGCAGTTCTTC. Protein sequence: CASLGGGEQFF.

In this sample, this clone turned up once. The CDR3 bases are TGTGCCAGCAGCCCCGGCGGCCCCCGGGAGACCCAGTACTTC. It is translated as CASSPGGPRETQYF. The V call is TRBV7-3, the J call TRBJ2-5; D is ambiguous. Germline CDR1 and CDR2: SGHTA and FQGTGA. The V end was cut by 5 bases, the J end by 5 bases, with 15 bases between. The CDR3 has 14 residues.

CDR3 residues: CASTTGGGRETQYF. CDR3 in DNA: TGTGCCAGCACTACGGGGGGGGGTCGGGAGACCCAGTACTTC. The rearrangement links TRBV2 to TRBJ2-5; 8 bases match TRBD2. V shed 7 bases and J 5 bases; nucleotides not matched to a gene: 9. The CDR3 is made up of 14 amino acids. Looked up from germline, CDR1 is SNHLY and CDR2 is FYNNEI.

The chain employs TRBV6-5 and TRBJ1-3, with D maybe TRBD1 (6 bases). V shed 4 bases and J shed 5 bases, with 12 bases lying between them. CDR3 length: 14 amino acids. Germline V gene lookup returns CDR1 MNHEY and CDR2 SVGAGI. Here the CDR3 reads CASSFDTGRNTIYF. As DNA, the CDR3 is TGTGCCAGCAGTTTTGATACAGGGAGAAACACCATATATTTT.

The chain recombines TRBV2 with TRBJ1-1; the D is unclear. The CDR3 is 10 amino acids. Germline V gene data show CDR1 as SNHLY and CDR2 as FYNNEI. V was trimmed by 8 bases and J by 2 bases, leaving 3 bases between them. CDR3 sequence: CASLNTEAFF. For the CDR3, the DNA is TGTGCCAGCCTCAACACTGAAGCTTTCTTT. The full variable domain, in which reference TRBV2 and TRBJ1-1 provide the parts outside the CDR3, is EPEVTQTPSHQVTQMGQEVILRCVPISNHLYFYWYRQILGQKVEFLVSFYNNEISEKSEIFDDQFSVERPDGSNFTLKIRSTKLEDSAMYFCASLNTEAFFGQGTRLTVV.

The gene calls are TRBV5-4 and TRBJ1-4; 9 nucleotides match TRBD1. V lost 2 bases to trimming and J lost 7 bases; unmatched junction nucleotides: 3. This CDR3 has 14 residues. Germline V gene lookup returns CDR1 SGHNT and CDR2 YYREEE (reference sequence). CDR3 loop: CASSFGQGTEKLFF. As DNA, the CDR3 is TGTGCCAGCAGCTTCGGACAGGGGACTGAAAAACTGTTTTTT.

The gene calls are TRBV5-1 and TRBJ2-1; unclear D gene. The germline V gene has CDR1 SGHRS and CDR2 YFSETQ. V lost 4 bases, J lost 6 bases, and 8 bases lay in between. This CDR3 contains 12 residues. CDR3 loop: CASSPSLNEQFF. In DNA, the CDR3 is TGCGCCAGCAGCCCGAGCCTCAATGAGCAGTTCTTC.

CDR3: CASSQDSSGNTIYF. DNA for the CDR3: TGTGCCAGCAGCCAAGATAGCTCTGGAAACACCATATATTTT. The chain carries TRBV14 and TRBJ1-3; the D is unclear. V dropped 0 bases and J dropped 0 bases, with 3 bases sitting between them. Germline loops: CDR1 SGHDN, CDR2 FVKESK. The CDR3 contains 14 residues. Variable domain in full (rest from reference TRBV14 and TRBJ1-3): EAGVTQFPSHSVIEKGQTVTLRCDPISGHDNLYWYRRVMGKEIKFLLHFVKESKQDESGMPNNRFLAERTGGTYSTLKVQPAELEDSGVYFCASSQDSSGNTIYFGEGSWLTVV.

The rearrangement uses TRBV19 and TRBJ1-1; 10 positions match TRBD1. CDR3 size: 13 residues. Per germline, CDR1 LNHDA and CDR2 SQIVND (reference sequence). Trimming cost V 4 bases and J 10 bases; bases outside gene matches: 6. CDR3 sequence: CASSTTGGDGAFF. Written as DNA, the CDR3 is TGTGCCAGTAGTACGACAGGGGGCGACGGAGCTTTCTTT.